A selection of T cell receptor beta chains follows, all from one sample in a study of cytomegalovirus exposure and HLA in healthy donors. The data were produced by immunoSEQ multiplex PCR, yet TCRdb's version contains in-frame clones alone and is incomplete. The profile shows about 160,000 clones, almost 80% of them singletons. Sequencing was carried out using PBMCs. The source of these receptors is a woman in her 50s in good health and CMV-seronegative. Each CDR3 is given with its conserved first and last residue. The D gene is left open where the match is weak. The listing skips clone size in some rows; elsewhere it reads once, few, many or a size class.

CDR3: CASSSPWSGTHNEQFF; DNA: TGTGCCAGCAGCTCGCCGTGGAGCGGGACACACAATGAGCAGTTCTTC; V: TRBV7-8; size: -; D: -; J: TRBJ2-1
CDR3: CASSSTGGRNYGYTF; DNA: TGCGCCAGCAGCTCCACAGGGGGCCGAAACTATGGCTACACCTTC; V: TRBV5-1; size: once; D: TRBD1; J: TRBJ1-2
CDR3: CASSDSSAGDTEAFF; DNA: TGTGCCAGCAGTGACTCGTCGGCAGGGGATACTGAAGCTTTCTTT; V: TRBV6-4; size: -; D: -; J: TRBJ1-1
CDR3: CASSLKTSGSSDTQYF; DNA: TGTGCCAGCAGCTTAAAGACTAGCGGGAGCTCAGATACGCAGTATTTT; V: TRBV5-4; size: -; D: TRBD2; J: TRBJ2-3
CDR3: CASSPFTGDTEAFF; DNA: TGTGCCAGCTCACCTTTTACAGGAGACACTGAAGCTTTCTTT; V: TRBV18; size: -; D: -; J: TRBJ1-1
CDR3: CASSLTQGVDYGYTF; DNA: TGTGCCAGCAGCTTAACACAGGGCGTAGACTATGGCTACACCTTC; V: TRBV7-3; size: -; D: -; J: TRBJ1-2
CDR3: CAISSSGQGMREQFF; DNA: TGTGCCATCAGCTCCTCGGGACAGGGGATGCGTGAGCAGTTCTTC; V: TRBV10-3; size: -; D: TRBD1; J: TRBJ2-1
CDR3: CASSLEGGNQPQHF; DNA: TGCGCCAGCAGCTTGGAAGGGGGCAATCAGCCCCAGCATTTT; V: TRBV5-1; size: -; D: -; J: TRBJ1-5
CDR3: CASSSRTSAYDTQYF; DNA: TGCGCCAGCAGCTCGAGGACTAGTGCGTACGATACGCAGTATTTT; V: TRBV5-1; size: once; D: TRBD2; J: TRBJ2-3
CDR3: CASSLELAGGVEQFF; DNA: TGTGCCAGCAGCTTGGAGCTAGCGGGGGGTGTGGAGCAGTTCTTC; V: TRBV5-6; size: -; D: TRBD2; J: TRBJ2-1
CDR3: CASSLIAGGATSTDTQYF; DNA: TGTGCCAGCAGCTTAATTGCGGGAGGTGCGACTAGCACAGATACGCAGTATTTT; V: TRBV7-3; size: -; D: TRBD2; J: TRBJ2-3
CDR3: CSVEPPGTATDTQYF; DNA: TGCAGCGTTGAACCCCCCGGGACAGCCACAGATACGCAGTATTTT; V: TRBV29-1; size: few; D: TRBD1; J: TRBJ2-3
CDR3: CASSLELAGINEQFF; DNA: TGTGCCAGCAGCTTGGAACTAGCGGGGATTAATGAGCAGTTCTTC; V: TRBV5-5; size: -; D: TRBD2; J: TRBJ2-1
CDR3: CATSTSSYNEQFF; DNA: TGTGCCACCAGCACTAGCTCCTACAATGAGCAGTTCTTC; V: TRBV15; size: -; D: -; J: TRBJ2-1
CDR3: CASSPITGSSYEQYF; DNA: TGTGCCAGCAGCCCGATTACGGGAAGCTCCTACGAGCAGTACTTC; V: TRBV14; size: few; D: -; J: TRBJ2-7
CDR3: CASSQLLAGFRTDTQYF; DNA: TGCGCCAGCAGCCAACTTCTAGCGGGGTTTCGCACAGATACGCAGTATTTT; V: TRBV4-1; size: -; D: TRBD2; J: TRBJ2-3
CDR3: CASRTGGQVRNTIYF; DNA: TGTGCCAGCAGAACCGGAGGACAGGTCAGAAACACCATATATTTT; V: TRBV6-6; size: -; D: TRBD1; J: TRBJ1-3
CDR3: CASTKRTGGLDTEAFF; DNA: TGCGCCAGCACCAAGAGGACCGGGGGGCTTGACACTGAAGCTTTCTTT; V: TRBV5-1; size: -; D: -; J: TRBJ1-1
CDR3: CASMQTGFQETQYF; DNA: TGTGCCAGCATGCAAACAGGGTTTCAAGAGACCCAGTACTTC; V: TRBV7-9; size: -; D: -; J: TRBJ2-5
CDR3: CASSGWRTAGNTIYF; DNA: TGTGCCAGCAGTGGATGGCGGACAGCAGGAAACACCATATATTTT; V: TRBV25-1; size: few; D: -; J: TRBJ1-3
CDR3: CASSLQTGGGNTIYF; DNA: TGCGCCAGCAGCCTCCAGACAGGGGGCGGAAACACCATATATTTT; V: TRBV4-3; size: -; D: TRBD1; J: TRBJ1-3
CDR3: CASSSDSPTRNEQFF; DNA: TGTGCCAGCAGCTCCGACAGTCCGACACGAAATGAGCAGTTCTTC; V: TRBV7-9; size: -; D: -; J: TRBJ2-1
CDR3: CASSQELLSLNGYTF; DNA: TGTGCCAGCAGCCAAGAACTTTTGTCCCTGAATGGCTACACCTTC; V: TRBV4-2; size: -; D: -; J: TRBJ1-2
CDR3: CASSWWGRYTEAFF; DNA: TGTGCCAGCAGTTGGTGGGGCAGATACACTGAAGCTTTCTTT; V: TRBV27; size: -; D: -; J: TRBJ1-1
CDR3: CASSQEVDRTQYF; DNA: TGCGCCAGCAGCCAGGAGGTAGATAGGACCCAGTACTTC; V: TRBV4-3; size: -; D: -; J: TRBJ2-5
CDR3: CASSQGGQGRGYTF; DNA: TGTGCCAGCAGCCAGGGAGGGCAGGGAAGGGGCTACACCTTC; V: TRBV7-2; size: -; D: -; J: TRBJ1-2
CDR3: CASSWDRERGTDTQYF; DNA: TGTGCCAGCAGTTGGGACAGGGAGAGGGGCACAGATACGCAGTATTTT; V: TRBV27; size: -; D: TRBD1; J: TRBJ2-3
CDR3: CASRPLAPDTQYF; DNA: TGTGCCAGCAGGCCCCTAGCGCCAGATACGCAGTATTTT; V: TRBV5-8; size: -; D: -; J: TRBJ2-3
CDR3: CASSLVGDGYTF; DNA: TGTGCCAGCAGTTTGGTCGGGGATGGCTACACCTTC; V: TRBV28; size: -; D: -; J: TRBJ1-2